The 28 T cell receptor beta chains presented below share a single source sample, sequenced in a study of cytomegalovirus exposure and HLA in healthy donors (TCRdb year 2017). The library came from the immunoSEQ multiplex PCR assay. For the multiplex PCR, a mixture combining 60 forward primers for TCR Vbeta segments and 13 reverse primers for TCR Jbeta segments was used. TCRdb's version of the immuneACCESS table is confined to in-frame rearrangements and falls short of the full clone set. An unresolved V gene accounts for under half of the shortfall where checked; the remainder is of unknown origin. Present in this sample are about 120,000 clones, about four fifths of which were seen just once. The top ten hold 22% of the sample. The source material was PBMCs. These receptor sequences come from a man aged 25 to 40 in good health and CMV-seropositive.

The gene calls are TRBV5-1 and TRBJ2-1; 10 bases are a match to TRBD2. V lost 5 bases and J lost 8; bases outside the gene matches: 16. Germline CDR1 reads SGHRS; CDR2 reads YFSETQ. This CDR3 spans 17 amino acids. This CDR3 reads CASRNLPGTSDTYEQFF. The CDR3 nucleotides read TGCGCCAGCAGGAACCTCCCCGGGACTAGCGATACGTATGAGCAGTTCTTC.

The CDR3 sequence is CASSIVPTESSNQPQHF. CDR3 nucleotides: TGTGCCAGTAGTATAGTCCCCACAGAGAGTAGCAATCAGCCCCAGCATTTT. V is TRBV19 and J is TRBJ1-5; D remains unclear. The V end lost 1 base, the J end lost 0 bases, and 13 bases lay between the germline ends. Germline V gene data show CDR1 as LNHDA and CDR2 as SQIVND (reference sequence). The CDR3 has 17 amino acids.

This rearrangement joins TRBV15 to TRBJ2-2; weak D call: TRBD1 (6 bases). V lost 0 bases and J 2 bases, leaving 16 bases between the germline ends. The CDR3 length is 18 residues. Germline-derived CDR1 and CDR2 are LNHNV and YYDKDF (reference sequence). The CDR3 loop reads CATSRDRPGHVNTGELFF. The CDR3 DNA is TGTGCCACCAGCAGAGATCGTCCGGGACACGTTAACACCGGGGAGCTGTTTTTT.

The chain links TRBV11-3 to TRBJ2-2, with no clear D. CDR1 and CDR2 (germline): SGHNT, YENEEA. Trimming stripped 2 bases from V and 4 bases from J, with 8 bases between. There are 14 residues in the CDR3. This chain's CDR3 is CASSLSPSTGELFF. CDR3 nucleotides: TGTGCCAGCAGCTTATCTCCCAGCACCGGGGAGCTGTTTTTT.

The rearrangement uses TRBV11-2 and TRBJ1-2, with 9 bases aligning to TRBD1. The V gene end was trimmed by 5 bases and the J gene end by 4 bases; junction bases not matched to a gene: 5. Germline V lookup: CDR1 SGHAT, CDR2 FQNNGV. This CDR3 has 14 amino acids. Written as DNA, the CDR3 is TGTGCCAGCAGCGGGGACAGGGCATCCTATGGCTACACCTTC. As protein: CASSGDRASYGYTF.

Concerning this clone: The sample contains more than one DNA sequence encoding this CDR3. The chain carries TRBV5-1 and TRBJ2-7; 12 positions match TRBD2. The germline CDR1 and CDR2 sequences are SGHRS and YFSETQ. V lost 4 bases and J lost 3; bases outside the gene matches: 5. The CDR3 loop spans 15 amino acids. CDR3 loop: CASSLGLAGLYEQYF. For the CDR3, the DNA is TGCGCCAGCAGCCTTGGACTAGCGGGGCTCTACGAGCAGTACTTC. Full variable domain (remainder filled in from reference TRBV5-1 and TRBJ2-7): KAGVTQTPRYLIKTRGQQVTLSCSPISGHRSVSWYQQTPGQGLQFLFEYFSETQRNKGNFPGRFSGRQFSNSRSEMNVSTLELGDSALYLCASSLGLAGLYEQYFGPGTRLTVT.

This clone appeared a single time. The chain links TRBV6-5 to TRBJ1-2; possible D gene TRBD1, 5 bases. Germline CDR1 reads MNHEY; CDR2 reads SVGAGI. V shed 5 bases and J shed 6 bases, with 13 bases lying between them. This CDR3 has 13 residues. The CDR3 DNA follows: TGTGCCAGCAGTATGACCGGGGGGGATGGCTACACCTTC. Residues: CASSMTGGDGYTF.

The chain recombines TRBV5-4 with TRBJ2-2, with D tentatively TRBD2 (6 bases). The CDR3 is 14 amino acids. Germline-derived CDR1 and CDR2 are SGHNT and YYREEE (reference sequence). The germline V and J ends were trimmed by 0 bases and 7 bases, with 10 bases remaining between them. The chain's CDR3 is CASSLGGGDGELFF. The CDR3 bases are TGTGCCAGCAGCTTGGGGGGCGGGGACGGGGAGCTGTTTTTT. Variable domain in full (rest from reference TRBV5-4 and TRBJ2-2): ETGVTQSPTHLIKTRGQQVTLRCSSQSGHNTVSWYQQALGQGPQFIFQYYREEENGRGNFPPRFSGLQFPNYSSELNVNALELDDSALYLCASSLGGGDGELFFGEGSRLTVL.

This chain joins TRBV29-1 and TRBJ2-3, with 8 bases that match TRBD2. Per the germline V gene, CDR1 is SQVTM and CDR2 is ANQGSEA. With 6 bases clipped from V and 8 bases from J, the junction kept 13 bases outside the gene matches. The CDR3 is 14 residues long. CDR3 amino acids: CSVQEGLVGGTQYF. The CDR3 DNA is TGCAGCGTGCAGGAGGGACTAGTCGGCGGTACGCAGTATTTT.

This chain connects TRBV27 to TRBJ2-5; tentatively, D is TRBD1 (6 bases). The CDR3 is made up of 15 amino acids. Germline CDR1 reads MNHEY; CDR2 reads SMNVEV (reference sequence). V was clipped by 5 bases and J by 9 bases, with 22 bases between them. CDR3 sequence (DNA): TGTGCCAGCAGTCCCAGACAGGTCCCGGTTGGGTCCCAGTACTTC. Protein: CASSPRQVPVGSQYF.

The chain recombines TRBV28 with TRBJ1-5, with 8 bases lining up with TRBD1. V dropped 6 bases and J dropped 6; count of bases not matched to a gene: 7. Germline CDR1 reads MDHEN; CDR2 reads SYDVKM. This CDR3 comprises 14 residues. As DNA, the CDR3 is TGTGCCAGCAGCGACCAGGGGGCAGGTCAGCCCCAGCATTTT. This encodes CASSDQGAGQPQHF.

The chain is built from TRBV7-6 and TRBJ2-6; 12 positions agree with TRBD2. CDR1 is SGHVS, CDR2 FNYEAQ, per germline. This CDR3 region has 20 residues. Trimming took 1 base from V and 0 from J; bases not matched to a gene: 7. The CDR3 DNA sequence: TGTGCCAGCAGCTTAGAACCCCCACTAGCGGGGGGCTCTGGGGCCAACGTCCTGACTTTC. Translation: CASSLEPPLAGGSGANVLTF.

The rearrangement links TRBV7-2 to TRBJ1-6; D call uncertain. Germline V lookup: CDR1 SGHTA, CDR2 FQGNSA. The CDR3 extends over 15 amino acids. Trimming shortened V by 5 bases and J by 5 bases, and 13 bases separated the two germline ends. This CDR3 is CASSLRGGDNSPLHF. The CDR3 nucleotides are TGTGCCAGCAGCCTCAGAGGCGGAGATAATTCACCCCTCCACTTT.

The gene calls are TRBV7-8 and TRBJ1-1; D remains ambiguous. CDR3 size: 14 residues. CDR1 SGHVS and CDR2 FQNEAQ come from the germline V gene. Trimming cost V 2 bases and J 4 bases, with 11 bases left between them. DNA of the CDR3: TGTGCCAGCAGCTTAAAATCAGGTCCCACTGAAGCTTTCTTT. This sequence encodes CASSLKSGPTEAFF.

The rearrangement joins TRBV27 to TRBJ1-5; 8 bases fit TRBD1. CDR3 length equals 17 residues. The junction had 13 bases not matched to a gene; V was cut back by 3 bases and J by 6 bases. Per the germline V gene, CDR1 is MNHEY and CDR2 is SMNVEV (reference sequence). The CDR3 bases are TGTGCCAGCAGTTTCGCTCCCATGGACAGGGAGGCTCAGCCCCAGCATTTT. Translated: CASSFAPMDREAQPQHF.

CDR3 DNA: TGTGCCAGCAGTTACGTTAAAAGATCGCGCAATGAGCAGTTCTTC. Its protein is CASSYVKRSRNEQFF. The rearrangement uses TRBV6-6 and TRBJ2-1; D gene unclear. The V and J ends lost 2 bases and 6 bases respectively, with 14 bases between them. Germline-derived CDR1 and CDR2 are MNHNY and SVGAGI (reference sequence). CDR3 length: 15 residues.

This chain uses TRBV30 with TRBJ1-2; the D gene is possibly TRBD1 (5 bases). In germline, CDR1 is GTSNPN, CDR2 SVGIG (reference sequence). Trimming took off 0 bases at V and 4 bases at J, with 15 bases between the two ends. CDR3 length: 15 residues. The CDR3 spells CAWSVRRGVGYGYTF. In DNA, the CDR3 is TGTGCCTGGAGTGTACGGAGGGGCGTTGGCTATGGCTACACCTTC.

V is TRBV5-1 and J is TRBJ2-1; D gene uncertain. Germline lookup yields CDR1 SGHRS and CDR2 YFSETQ. The CDR3 length is 16 residues. V was clipped by 4 bases and J by 0 bases, with 14 bases between them. CDR3 sequence reads: CASSPMAGNSYNEQFF. As DNA, the CDR3 is TGCGCCAGCAGCCCCATGGCAGGCAACTCCTACAATGAGCAGTTCTTC.

V usage is TRBV12-5 and J usage is TRBJ2-1; D ambiguous. This CDR3 has 16 residues. CDR1 and CDR2 from the germline V gene are LGHNT and FRNRAP. The V and J ends lost 7 bases and 5 bases respectively, with 21 bases between them. This chain's CDR3 is CASARHRGMSNNEQFF. The CDR3 DNA reads TGTGCTAGTGCACGGCACCGCGGCATGTCCAACAATGAGCAGTTCTTC.

The rearrangement links TRBV2 to TRBJ2-7, with D possibly matching TRBD1 (6 bases). The CDR3 contains 14 residues. V was cut by 8 bases and J by 2 bases, with 16 bases left in between. Germline V gene data show CDR1 as SNHLY and CDR2 as FYNNEI. The CDR3 protein is CASAQGSPPYEQYF. The DNA for the CDR3 is TGTGCCAGCGCCCAGGGGAGCCCACCCTACGAGCAGTACTTC.

CDR3 sequence (DNA): TGTGCCAGCACCTCTAGCGGGGGGATCACAGATACGCAGTATTTT. It is translated as CASTSSGGITDTQYF. The chain joins TRBV9 to TRBJ2-3, with TRBD2 matching 11 bases. Germline values: CDR1 SGDLS, CDR2 YYNGEE. With 6 bases clipped from V and 2 bases from J, the junction kept 5 bases outside the gene matches. CDR3 length: 15 amino acids.

This sequence joins TRBV29-1 and TRBJ2-1; 16 bases map to TRBD2. CDR1 is SQVTM, CDR2 ANQGSEA, per germline. The CDR3 spans 17 residues. The trim removed 4 bases at V and 2 bases at J, leaving 5 bases unmatched. The CDR3 nucleotides are TGCAGCGTTGCCGGGACTAGCGGGGGGGGAACCTACAATGAGCAGTTCTTC. This translates into CSVAGTSGGGTYNEQFF.

CDR3 residues: CASSGDRSYEQYF. The CDR3 DNA reads as TGTGCCAGCAGCGGGGACAGGAGTTACGAGCAGTACTTC. This chain links TRBV9 with TRBJ2-7; the match to TRBD1 covers 8 bases. Germline CDR1 is SGDLS and CDR2 is YYNGEE. The CDR3 sequence is 13 residues long. With 3 bases clipped from V and 4 bases from J, the junction kept 3 bases outside the gene matches. Filled out from reference TRBV9 and TRBJ2-7, the complete variable domain reads DSGVTQTPKHLITATGQRVTLRCSPRSGDLSVYWYQQSLDQGLQFLIQYYNGEERAKGNILERFSAQQFPDLHSELNLSSLELGDSALYFCASSGDRSYEQYFGPGTRLTVT.

This clone was seen only once. The V gene is TRBV6-1, the J gene TRBJ1-1; 7 bases fit TRBD1. After removal of 10 bases from V and 1 base from J, the junction contained 6 bases not matched to a gene. CDR3 length equals 13 residues. Germline V gives CDR1 MNHNS, CDR2 SASEGT. This CDR3 is CAISRTGNTEAFF. The CDR3 nucleotides are TGTGCCATTTCGAGGACAGGGAACACTGAAGCTTTCTTT.

This chain joins TRBV11-2 and TRBJ2-2; D is ambiguous. V was shortened by 3 bases and J by 8 bases, with 4 bases between the two germline ends. The CDR3 is 11 residues long. CDR1 and CDR2 (germline): SGHAT, FQNNGV. The CDR3 reads CASSFPGELFF. The CDR3 nucleotides read TGTGCCAGCAGCTTTCCTGGGGAGCTGTTTTTT.

The chain recombines TRBV6-1 with TRBJ2-5; tentative D call: TRBD1 (6 bases). Germline lookup yields CDR1 MNHNS and CDR2 SASEGT. V lost 4 bases and J 2 bases, leaving 14 bases between the germline ends. The length of the CDR3 is 15 residues. The CDR3 DNA reads as TGTGCCAGCAGTGTACAGGGTTGGGAACAAGAGACCCAGTACTTC. Its protein product is CASSVQGWEQETQYF.

This chain joins TRBV5-6 and TRBJ2-1; TRBD1 aligns across 9 bases. Germline V gene sequence: CDR1 SGHDT, CDR2 YYEEEE. This CDR3 is built from 15 residues. The V gene end was trimmed by 3 bases and the J gene end by 7 bases; junction bases not matched to a gene: 8. DNA for the CDR3: TGTGCCAGCAGCTCTACAGGGGGCGCTAGGAATGAGCAGTTCTTC. The encoded protein is CASSSTGGARNEQFF.

Of note for this clone: A junction end diverges from the germline sequence, so it may reflect a read error. CDR3 in DNA: TGTTCCAGCAGCTTAACATCGCATTTCAGCACAGATACGCAGTATTTT. The encoded protein is CSSSLTSHFSTDTQYF. The J gene is TRBJ2-3, the V gene TRBV7-9; D unresolved. Germline V gene data show CDR1 as SEHNR and CDR2 as FQNEAQ (reference sequence). This CDR3 has 16 residues.